This entry concerns a single T cell receptor (beta chain). Its cognate antigen is unknown. Produced via immunoSEQ multiplex PCR; TCRdb's table is partial and in-frame only. The data contain almost 20,000 clones, 75% to 85% of them singletons. This sample is part of a study of CD4 T cells in relation to SARS-CoV-2 and coronaviruses. V shed 8 bases and J shed 5 bases, with 12 bases lying between them. CDR3 size: 13 residues. Germline CDR1 is SGHAT and CDR2 is FQNNGV. Before the COVID-19 pandemic, during about 2010-2018, CD4+ T cells were taken from unexposed donors. Isolation of CD4+ T cells took place after less than 13 days in culture.

The chain couples TRBV11-2 to TRBJ2-2, with D unresolved. The sequencing sample was made of CD4+ T cells from PBMCs, cultured in vitro. The receptor was isolated from a human donor in good health. The CDR3 spells CASGPPGTGELFF. The CDR3 DNA reads TGTGCCAGCGGCCCTCCTGGGACCGGGGAGCTGTTTTTT. Complete variable domain (other parts from reference TRBV11-2 and TRBJ2-2): EAGVAQSPRYKIIEKRQSVAFWCNPISGHATLYWYQQILGQGPKLLIQFQNNGVVDDSQLPKDRFSAERLKGVDSTLKIQPAKLEDSAVYLCASGPPGTGELFFGEGSRLTVL.